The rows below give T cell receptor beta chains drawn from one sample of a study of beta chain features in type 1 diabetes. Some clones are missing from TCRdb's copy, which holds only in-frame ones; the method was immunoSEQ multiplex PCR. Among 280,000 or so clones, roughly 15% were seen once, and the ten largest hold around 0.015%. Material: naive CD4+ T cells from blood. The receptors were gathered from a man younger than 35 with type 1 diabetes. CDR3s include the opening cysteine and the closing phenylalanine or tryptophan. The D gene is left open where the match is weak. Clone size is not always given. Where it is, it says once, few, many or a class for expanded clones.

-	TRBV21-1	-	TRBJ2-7	CASSKVGAELF	TGTGCCAGCAGCAAAGTAGGGGCGGAGCTCTTC
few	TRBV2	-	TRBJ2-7	CATASFDKQYF	TGTGCCACCGCGTCTTTTGACAAACAGTACTTC
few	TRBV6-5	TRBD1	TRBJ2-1	CASMDRGLGNEQFF	TGTGCCAGCATGGACAGGGGGCTAGGCAATGAGCAGTTCTTC
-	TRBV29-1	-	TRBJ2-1	CSAFEDSYYNEQFF	TGCAGCGCTTTCGAGGACTCTTACTACAATGAGCAGTTCTTC
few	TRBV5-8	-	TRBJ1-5	CASSLQGNQPQHF	TGTGCCAGCAGCTTACAGGGCAATCAGCCCCAGCATTTT
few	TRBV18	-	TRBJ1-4	CASSSGGQTGEKLFF	TGTGCCAGCTCATCGGGCGGACAGACGGGCGAAAAACTGTTTTTT
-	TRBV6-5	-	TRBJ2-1	CASSRAGLGYNEQFF	TGTGCCAGCAGCCGTGCGGGGCTAGGATACAATGAGCAGTTCTTC
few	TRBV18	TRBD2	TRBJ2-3	CASSPQAGTSTDTQYF	TGTGCCAGCTCACCTCAAGCGGGGACTAGCACAGATACGCAGTATTTT
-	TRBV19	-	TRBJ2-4	CASRTRIGQSRAKNIQYF	TGTGCCAGTAGGACACGTATTGGGCAGTCCCGAGCCAAAAACATTCAGTACTTC
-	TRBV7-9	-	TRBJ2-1	CASSLVGYNEQFF	TGTGCCAGCAGCTTAGTCGGTTACAATGAGCAGTTCTTC
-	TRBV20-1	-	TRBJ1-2	CSAKSGYGYTF	TGCAGTGCAAAGAGTGGCTATGGCTACACCTTC
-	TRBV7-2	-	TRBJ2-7	CASSFGWGLYEQYF	TGTGCCAGCAGCTTTGGATGGGGGCTGTACGAGCAGTACTTC
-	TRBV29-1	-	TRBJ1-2	CSVGRTGGGYTF	TGCAGCGTCGGCCGGACGGGGGGTGGCTACACCTTC
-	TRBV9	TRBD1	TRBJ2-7	CASSVGGGQRNEQYF	TGTGCCAGCAGCGTAGGTGGGGGACAGCGGAACGAGCAGTACTTC
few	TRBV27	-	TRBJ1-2	CASSSLGGGYNYGYTF	TGTGCCAGCAGTTCCCTCGGGGGAGGTTATAACTATGGCTACACCTTC
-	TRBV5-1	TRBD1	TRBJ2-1	CASSVSDRVVGEQFF	TGCGCCAGCAGCGTCAGCGACAGGGTAGTCGGTGAGCAGTTCTTC
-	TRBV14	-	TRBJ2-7	CASSQDSVSYEQYF	TGTGCCAGCAGCCAAGATTCTGTATCCTACGAGCAGTACTTC
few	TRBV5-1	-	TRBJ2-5	CASSLGARVTETQYF	TGCGCCAGCAGCTTGGGAGCCAGGGTCACTGAGACCCAGTACTTC
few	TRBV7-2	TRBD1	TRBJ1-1	CASSGRDRNTEAFF	TGTGCCAGCAGCGGACGGGACAGGAACACTGAAGCTTTCTTT
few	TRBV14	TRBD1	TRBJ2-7	CASSQAPTGTTYEQYF	TGTGCCAGCAGCCAAGCGCCGACAGGGACGACCTACGAGCAGTACTTC